One sample yielded the 30 T cell receptor beta chains listed below, sequenced in a study of metastatic and nonmetastatic thyroid tumors. TCRdb reassembled clones from the PCR reads with MiXCR. The sample carries thousands of clones, about 23% recorded once. Every patient underwent thyroid surgery untreated. The sequenced sample was tumor tissue. The receptors were sampled from a female donor with papillary thyroid cancer or a benign thyroid nodule (not recorded which). Some clones in this sample may be carry-over from other donors' samples.

This sequence joins TRBV20-1 and TRBJ1-2, with no clear D. V was trimmed by 0 bases and J by 8 bases, leaving 19 bases between them. The germline V gene encodes CDR1 DFQATT and CDR2 SNEGSKA (reference sequence). The CDR3 length is 15 residues. The CDR3 coding sequence is TGCAGTGCTAGAGATCCCGGGTCCCTTACTATCGGCTACACCTTC. It codes for CSARDPGSLTIGYTF.

A word on this clone: Mismatch with germline at one junction end may stem from a read error. The rearrangement joins TRBV9 to TRBJ2-5; D might be TRBD1 or TRBD2, each matching 5 bases. The closer fit of TRBJ2-1 to the DNA end suggests the J call may be wrong. The V gene's germline CDR1 is SGDLS and CDR2 YYNGEE. The CDR3 sequence is 16 residues long. CDR3 nucleotides: TGTGCCAGCAGCGTAGAATGGGGGACCATATACAATGATCAGTTCTTC. Translation gives CASSVEWGTIYNDQFF.

This clone turned up a few times. V and J are TRBV2 and TRBJ2-1; D may be TRBD1 (5 bases). V lost 3 bases to trimming and J lost 7 bases, with 16 bases between them. From germline, CDR1 is SNHLY and CDR2 FYNNEI. The CDR3 consists of 15 residues. The CDR3 sequence is CASSEGGRAANEQFF. CDR3 coding DNA: TGTGCCAGCAGTGAGGGCGGCAGGGCGGCTAATGAGCAGTTCTTC. Using reference TRBV2 and TRBJ2-1 for the parts outside the CDR3, the full variable domain is EPEVTQTPSHQVTQMGQEVILRCVPISNHLYFYWYRQILGQKVEFLVSFYNNEISEKSEIFDDQFSVERPDGSNFTLKIRSTKLEDSAMYFCASSEGGRAANEQFFGPGTRLTVL.

This clone has a handful of counts. Mismatch with germline at one junction end may stem from a read error. V and J are TRBV6-5 and TRBJ2-7; D remains ambiguous. Germline CDR1 is MNHEY and CDR2 is SVGAGI. The CDR3 runs 15 residues. CDR3: CASSYSMLQSFEQYF. The CDR3 nucleotides read TGTGCCAGCAGTTACTCGATGCTGCAATCCTTCGAGCAGTACTTC.

The table lists this clone with a few counts. A much larger clone is a single base away; this may be a read error. The chain carries TRBV6-1 and TRBJ2-4; a weak D match, TRBD2 (5 bases). Trimming took 0 bases from V and 3 from J, leaving 18 bases between them. The CDR3 runs 18 residues. Germline V CDR1 and CDR2: MNHNS, SASEGT. As DNA, the CDR3 is TGTGCCAGCAGTGAAGCCCGGTCCTCGGGGATAGTCAAAAACATTCAGTACTTC. It translates to CASSEARSSGIVKNIQYF.

In this sample, this clone turned up a few times. The rearrangement uses TRBV27 and TRBJ2-2; either TRBD1 or TRBD2 may supply D (5 bases each). The V end lost 6 bases, the J end lost 4 bases, and 21 bases lay between the germline ends. The CDR3 runs to 17 residues. Germline CDR1 and CDR2: MNHEY and SMNVEV (reference sequence). CDR3 sequence (DNA): TGTGCCAGCAGCCCAACCAGAGGGGTGACGGGCACCGGGGAGCTGTTTTTT. Amino acids: CASSPTRGVTGTGELFF.

This clone has a handful of counts. The chain carries TRBV6-1 and TRBJ2-7; TRBD2 aligns across 11 bases. From germline, CDR1 is MNHNS and CDR2 SASEGT. Losses at the gene ends were 10 bases for V and 2 bases for J; bases not matched to a gene: 7. There are 14 residues in the CDR3. CDR3 loop: CATAGTSGTYEQYF. CDR3 nucleotide sequence: TGTGCCACAGCTGGGACTAGCGGAACCTACGAGCAGTACTTC.

The rearrangement links TRBV2 to TRBJ2-3; D is unclear. V lost 8 bases, J lost 6 bases, and 21 bases lay in between. CDR3 length equals 15 residues. Germline V gives CDR1 SNHLY, CDR2 FYNNEI. The CDR3 here is CASLMSTDKGDTQYF. The CDR3 region has the DNA TGTGCCAGCCTGATGAGTACAGACAAAGGGGATACGCAGTATTTT.

In this sample, this clone is large. V is TRBV6-1 and J is TRBJ2-7; D is uncertain. Trimming removed 1 base from V and 6 bases from J, with 13 bases in between. This CDR3 comprises 14 residues. Per germline, CDR1 MNHNS and CDR2 SASEGT. This CDR3 is CASSEEIVPGEQYF. The CDR3 nucleotides are TGTGCCAGCAGTGAAGAGATCGTACCAGGCGAGCAGTACTTC.

This rearrangement joins TRBV9 to TRBJ1-4; TRBD1 agrees at 10 bases. The CDR3 contains 14 residues. Unmatched junction bases numbered 3, after V lost 4 bases and J lost 6 bases. The germline V gene has CDR1 SGDLS and CDR2 YYNGEE. Here the CDR3 reads CASSPGTGDEKLFF. In DNA, the CDR3 is TGTGCCAGCAGCCCCGGGACAGGGGATGAAAAACTGTTTTTT.

In this sample, this clone turned up a few times. In nucleotides, the CDR3 is TGCGCCTTGGGGGATTTTGGCACAGATACGCAGTATTTT. The encoded protein is CALGDFGTDTQYF. The rearrangement links TRBV10-2 to TRBJ2-3, with D tentatively TRBD1 or TRBD2 (5 bases each). The germline CDR1 and CDR2 sequences are WSHSY and SAAADI. The CDR3 loop spans 13 amino acids. V was trimmed by 11 bases and J by 1 base, leaving 13 bases between them.

In its sample, this clone was seen many times. V is TRBV7-9 and J is TRBJ2-1; 7 bases fit TRBD2. The trim removed 5 bases at V and 8 bases at J, leaving 15 bases unmatched. Per the germline V gene, CDR1 is SEHNR and CDR2 is FQNEAQ (reference sequence). The CDR3 consists of 16 residues. The CDR3 region has the DNA TGTGCCAGCAGCCGAACTAGCGAGGGTAGATTCGATGAGCAGTTCTTC. It translates to CASSRTSEGRFDEQFF.

V and J are TRBV6-2 or TRBV6-3 and TRBJ2-1, with 7 bases aligning to TRBD2. The CDR3 is 15 residues long. Germline V CDR1 and CDR2: MNHEY, SVGEGT. V trimming: 2 bases; J trimming: 10 bases; junction bases outside the gene matches: 11. The DNA of the CDR3 is TGTGCCAGCAGTTACAGGGCTAGCGGAGGTAACGAGCAGTTCTTC. It yields the protein CASSYRASGGNEQFF.

By sample fraction, this clone is medium-sized. This chain links TRBV24-1 with TRBJ2-3; 10 bases align to TRBD1. Trimming took 6 bases from V and 4 from J; bases not matched to a gene: 6. The CDR3 has 15 amino acids. CDR1 is KGHDR and CDR2 is SFDVKD in the germline V gene. CDR3 residues: CATSLSTGGADTQYF. For the CDR3, the DNA is TGTGCCACCAGTCTTTCGACAGGGGGCGCAGATACGCAGTATTTT.

The chain couples TRBV18 to TRBJ2-7, with 10 positions matching TRBD2. Per the germline V gene, CDR1 is KGHSH and CDR2 is LQKENI. The V segment lost 2 bases and the J segment 6 bases; nucleotides outside the gene matches: 7. This CDR3 is 15 amino acids long. CDR3 loop: CASSPGLAGVFEQYF. The CDR3 DNA reads TGTGCCAGCTCACCAGGGCTAGCGGGAGTATTCGAGCAGTACTTC.

This clone occurred many times. V gene TRBV2 combines with J gene TRBJ1-2; D uncertain. V was cut by 2 bases and J by 0 bases, with 13 bases left in between. The CDR3 is 16 residues long. CDR1 is SNHLY and CDR2 is FYNNEI in the germline V gene. The CDR3 region is CASSEFSPSSNYGYTF. The DNA for the CDR3 is TGTGCCAGCAGTGAATTCTCGCCCAGTTCTAACTATGGCTACACCTTC.

This clone has more than one count but fewer than ten. J is TRBJ2-2 and V is TRBV6-1; possibly TRBD1 for D (7 bases). V lost 3 bases to trimming and J lost 7 bases, with 15 bases between them. The CDR3 is 15 amino acids. CDR1 is MNHNS, CDR2 SASEGT, per germline. The CDR3 here is CASSEVSGGIGELFF. DNA for the CDR3: TGTGCCAGCAGTGAGGTTTCAGGGGGGATCGGGGAGCTGTTTTTT.

V and J are TRBV20-1 and TRBJ1-6; the D gene is possibly TRBD1 (5 bases). Germline-derived CDR1 and CDR2 are DFQATT and SNEGSKA (reference sequence). V lost 5 bases and J 7 bases, leaving 12 bases between the germline ends. The CDR3 is 13 residues long. CDR3 sequence (DNA): TGCAGTGCTTCCCGGGACCCCAATTCACCCCTCCACTTT. Its translation is CSASRDPNSPLHF.

This clone was counted at least ten times. This chain uses TRBV5-1 with TRBJ2-1; perhaps D is TRBD1 or TRBD2 (6 bases each). CDR3 size: 12 residues. Germline V gene sequence: CDR1 SGHRS, CDR2 YFSETQ. V dropped 4 bases and J dropped 9 bases, with 11 bases sitting between them. Here the CDR3 DNA reads TGCGCCAGCAGCCCATCGGGGGCTGAGCAGTTCTTC. Translation gives CASSPSGAEQFF.

V is TRBV19 and J is TRBJ2-7, with D unclear. Trimming removed 2 bases at V and 6 bases at J, with 11 bases between. The CDR3 sequence is 13 residues long. Germline CDR1 LNHDA, CDR2 SQIVND (reference sequence). The CDR3 region is CASSIRRESEQYF. CDR3 sequence (DNA): TGTGCCAGTAGTATAAGAAGGGAATCCGAGCAGTACTTC.

The chain couples TRBV5-1 to TRBJ2-2; D is uncertain. Trimming shortened V by 3 bases and J by 3 bases, and 6 bases separated the two germline ends. The CDR3 length is 13 residues. Looked up from germline, CDR1 is SGHRS and CDR2 is YFSETQ. The CDR3 bases are TGCGCCAGCAGCTCCACAGACACCGGGGAGCTGTTTTTT. This translates into CASSSTDTGELFF.

By sample share, this clone is medium-sized (0.01 to 0.1%). The chain combines TRBV12-3 or TRBV12-4 with TRBJ2-7; D is undetermined. V was pared by 2 bases and J by 3 bases, with 11 bases between. This CDR3 contains 14 residues. CDR3 region: CASSLQLGGYEQYF. The DNA for the CDR3 is TGTGCCAGCAGTTTACAATTAGGCGGCTACGAGCAGTACTTC.

By share, this clone ranks as medium-sized. The V and J genes are TRBV2 and TRBJ1-2; D perhaps matches TRBD1 (6 bases). There are 13 residues in the CDR3. Germline CDR1 and CDR2: SNHLY and FYNNEI. With 2 bases removed from V and 7 bases from J, the gap between germline ends came to 11 bases. This chain's CDR3 is CASSESRGGGYTF. In nucleotides, the CDR3 is TGTGCCAGCAGTGAATCCAGGGGAGGTGGCTACACCTTC.

This clone qualifies as medium-sized (0.01 to 0.1%). V usage is TRBV7-8 and J usage is TRBJ2-7; TRBD1 aligns across 8 bases. Germline V gene sequence: CDR1 SGHVS, CDR2 FQNEAQ. The V gene end was trimmed by 5 bases and the J gene end by 1 base; junction bases not matched to a gene: 7. CDR3 length: 15 residues. This chain's CDR3 is CASSKGQDLSYEQYF. The CDR3 DNA sequence: TGTGCCAGCAGCAAGGGACAGGATTTATCCTACGAGCAGTACTTC.

This clone came up a few times. The chain joins TRBV6-1 to TRBJ1-1; 8 bases are a match to TRBD1. The CDR3 is 13 amino acids. Germline assignment: CDR1 MNHNS and CDR2 SASEGT. With V trimmed by 5 bases and J by 7 bases, 6 bases remained unmatched. The CDR3 nucleotides read TGTGCCAGCAGTCGACAGGGGCCAAATGAAGCTTTCTTT. This encodes CASSRQGPNEAFF.

This clone was observed many times. The rearrangement links TRBV20-1 to TRBJ1-5; no clear D. The ends were cut back, 4 bases at V and 0 bases at J, with 7 bases in the middle. CDR3 size: 13 residues. The germline V gene has CDR1 DFQATT and CDR2 SNEGSKA (reference sequence). CDR3 DNA sequence: TGCAGTGCTACCCAGTATAGCAATCAGCCCCAGCATTTT. Translated: CSATQYSNQPQHF.

The V and J genes are TRBV20-1 and TRBJ2-5; no clear D gene. Trimming pared 5 bases from V and 5 bases from J, leaving 15 bases between. CDR3 length equals 13 residues. The germline V gene encodes CDR1 DFQATT and CDR2 SNEGSKA (reference sequence). The CDR3 spells CSAPRAPAETQYF. The CDR3 nucleotides read TGCAGTGCTCCTAGGGCCCCCGCCGAGACCCAGTACTTC.

This clone was counted at least ten times. The V call is TRBV20-1, the J call TRBJ1-1; weak D call: TRBD1 (6 bases). Germline-derived CDR1 and CDR2 are DFQATT and SNEGSKA (reference sequence). V was shortened by 7 bases and J by 2 bases, with 17 bases between the two germline ends. This CDR3 spans 14 amino acids. This chain's CDR3 is CSVRRTASNTEAFF. CDR3 in DNA: TGCAGTGTTCGGAGGACAGCCTCAAACACTGAAGCTTTCTTT.

This clone was detected ten times or more. This chain uses TRBV20-1 with TRBJ1-1; D is ambiguous. The CDR3 totals 14 residues. The germline V gene encodes CDR1 DFQATT and CDR2 SNEGSKA (reference sequence). The V end was cut by 5 bases, the J end by 5 bases, with 18 bases between. CDR3 residues: CSAPSYAGGTEAFF. DNA for the CDR3: TGCAGTGCTCCCTCTTACGCGGGCGGAACTGAAGCTTTCTTT.

In its sample, this clone ranks as medium-sized (0.01 to 0.1%). The chain is built from TRBV20-1 and TRBJ1-1; D perhaps matches TRBD1 (5 bases). Per germline, CDR1 DFQATT and CDR2 SNEGSKA (reference sequence). The CDR3 spans 11 residues. The CDR3 region has the DNA TGCAGGGGGCACCCGAACACTGAAGCTTTCTTT. Protein sequence: CRGHPNTEAFF.